The clone carrying this T cell receptor beta chain was counted many times. Its specificity is not known. Unique molecular identifiers featured in how the TCRbeta library was prepared. From the PCR reads, TCRdb called clonotypes with MiXCR, one entry per CDR3 protein. The table shows over 200,000 distinct CDR3 sequences, with approximately 11% occurring only once. V lost 4 bases and J lost 12, with 19 bases in between. Germline values: CDR1 SGHTA, CDR2 FQGNSA. There are 13 residues in the CDR3. The record originates from a study of T-cell reconstitution after alpha-beta-depleted transplantation in children. Study outcomes and limitations: T-cell counts and diversity at one year post-transplant came mainly from newly produced T cells.

The source is a child less than two years old with acute myeloid leukemia, due to receive a stem cell transplant. The source material was PBMCs, sampled before TCRalphabeta/CD19-depleted stem cell transplant. The chain links TRBV7-2 to TRBJ2-7, with TRBD1 as a possible D gene (6 bases). In nucleotides, the CDR3 is TGTGCCAGCAGCTCCCCGACCGGACAGCCTTTGTACTTC. Its translation is CASSSPTGQPLYF.